This passage covers 16 T cell receptor beta chains from one sample sequenced in a study of T cell repertoires in cytomegalovirus infection. TCRdb reanalysed the reads using MiXCR and keeps one entry per CDR3 protein. This sample carries tens of thousands of distinct CDR3 sequences, approximately 36% of them seen once, and the ten largest clones take just under 70%. No antigen has been assigned to these receptors. The sample comprised PBMCs, sequenced either directly or after in vitro stimulation (not recorded which). All receptors derive from a human donor in good health (CMV status not recorded). Some clones in this sample may be carry-over from other donors' samples.

This clonotype was found a few times. The chain employs TRBV3-1 and TRBJ1-5; the match to TRBD1 covers 8 bases. Germline lookup yields CDR1 LGHDT and CDR2 YNNKEL (reference sequence). The CDR3 runs to 15 residues. V lost 2 bases to trimming and J lost 3 bases; unmatched junction nucleotides: 3. The DNA of the CDR3 is TGTGCCAGCAGCCAAAGACAGGGGTACAATCAGCCCCAGCATTTT. Translated, it gives CASSQRQGYNQPQHF. Complete variable domain (other parts from reference TRBV3-1 and TRBJ1-5): DTAVSQTPKYLVTQMGNDKSIKCEQNLGHDTMYWYKQDSKKFLKIMFSYNNKELIINETVPNRFSPKSPDKAHLNLHINSLELGDSAVYFCASSQRQGYNQPQHFGDGTRLSIL.

This clonotype was counted many times. J is TRBJ2-1 and V is TRBV12-3 or TRBV12-4; TRBD2 aligns across 8 bases. V lost 5 bases, J lost 3 bases, and 3 bases stayed unmatched. The CDR3 loop spans 14 amino acids. DNA for the CDR3: TGTGCCAGCAGTGCTGGGACTAGCTACAATGAGCAGTTCTTC. The encoded protein is CASSAGTSYNEQFF.

CDR3 protein: CASTPQVSVSNTEAFF. DNA for the CDR3: TGTGCCAGCACCCCCCAGGTTAGCGTCTCGAACACTGAAGCTTTCTTT. This chain joins TRBV19 and TRBJ1-1; D is uncertain. CDR1 is LNHDA and CDR2 is SQIVND in the germline V gene (reference sequence). The CDR3 totals 16 residues. V was trimmed by 9 bases and J by 1 base, leaving 21 bases between them. Filled out from reference TRBV19 and TRBJ1-1, the complete variable domain reads DGGITQSPKYLFRKEGQNVTLSCEQNLNHDAMYWYRQDPGQGLRLIYYSQIVNDFQKGDIAEGYSVSREKKESFPLTVTSAQKNPTAFYLCASTPQVSVSNTEAFFGQGTRLTVV.

V gene TRBV19 combines with J gene TRBJ2-5; 7 bases fit TRBD1. Germline trimming cut 1 base from V and 5 bases from J; bases unmatched to any gene: 13. The CDR3 has 17 amino acids. Germline CDR1 is LNHDA and CDR2 is SQIVND (reference sequence). The CDR3 spells CASSIASGTVKRETQYF. Written as DNA, the CDR3 is TGTGCCAGTAGTATAGCCTCCGGGACAGTCAAACGGGAGACCCAGTACTTC.

The chain carries TRBV7-9 and TRBJ1-2, with D perhaps TRBD1 (5 bases). The CDR3 spans 14 residues. The ends were cut back, 1 base at V and 4 bases at J, with 10 bases in the middle. The germline V gene encodes CDR1 SEHNR and CDR2 FQNEAQ (reference sequence). As DNA, the CDR3 is TGTGCCAGCAGCTTAGGACAGACTTTCTATGGCTACACCTTC. It codes for CASSLGQTFYGYTF.

This clonotype was found many times. The chain links TRBV7-2 to TRBJ2-7, with unresolved D. The CDR3 covers 11 residues. The V gene lost 3 bases and the J gene lost 6 bases, with 6 bases spanning the gap. Germline values: CDR1 SGHTA, CDR2 FQGNSA. CDR3 amino acids: CASSLTGEQYF. CDR3 bases: TGTGCCAGCAGCTTGACTGGCGAGCAGTACTTC.

This clonotype was seen many times. The rearrangement uses TRBV7-2 and TRBJ2-5, with D tentatively TRBD2 (5 bases). Germline lookup yields CDR1 SGHTA and CDR2 FQGNSA. V lost 6 bases, J lost 4 bases, and 15 bases lay in between. The CDR3 consists of 14 residues. As DNA, the CDR3 is TGTGCCAGCAGTTACCCGGGGTCCCCAGAGACCCAGTACTTC. Translation: CASSYPGSPETQYF.

V is TRBV4-2 and J is TRBJ2-7; 7 bases agree with TRBD2. CDR3 size: 13 residues. V shed 5 bases and J 4 bases; nucleotides not matched to a gene: 5. The germline gives CDR1 LGHNA, CDR2 YNFKEQ. CDR3 residues: CASSSGGLYEQYF. The CDR3 DNA reads as TGTGCCAGCAGCTCCGGGGGACTATACGAGCAGTACTTC.

This chain uses TRBV6-6 with TRBJ1-6; TRBD1 matches 9 bases. The germline V gene encodes CDR1 MNHNY and CDR2 SVGAGI (reference sequence). The length of the CDR3 is 15 residues. After removal of 6 bases from V and 0 bases from J, the junction contained 0 bases not matched to a gene. The CDR3 sequence: CASRDRGSYNSPLHF. As DNA, the CDR3 is TGTGCCAGCAGGGACAGGGGCTCCTATAATTCACCCCTCCACTTT.

This clonotype showed up just a few times. The chain carries TRBV18 and TRBJ2-3, with D uncertain. V dropped 4 bases and J dropped 6 bases, with 11 bases sitting between them. Germline V gene sequence: CDR1 KGHSH, CDR2 LQKENI. The CDR3 extends over 13 amino acids. In nucleotides, the CDR3 is TGTGCCAGCTCACGCGCGACGGTGGATACGCAGTATTTT. This codes for CASSRATVDTQYF.

As for this clonotype: The junction departs from germline at one end; a sequencing error may be responsible. The chain combines TRBV2 with TRBJ1-6; D ambiguous. This CDR3 comprises 13 residues. Germline V lookup: CDR1 SNHLY, CDR2 FYNNEI. The CDR3 nucleotides are TGTGCCAGCAAGGCAGGTTTGGATTCACCCTTCCACTTT. As protein: CASKAGLDSPFHF.

This clonotype showed up just a few times. This sequence joins TRBV4-1 and TRBJ2-2, with no clear D. The CDR3 has 14 amino acids. With 0 bases removed from V and 6 bases from J, the gap between germline ends came to 8 bases. Germline lookup yields CDR1 MGHRA and CDR2 YSYEKL. CDR3 DNA: TGCGCCAGCAGCCAAGATGCCGCAGCCGGGGAGCTGTTTTTT. Translation: CASSQDAAAGELFF.

J is TRBJ2-3 and V is TRBV6-5, with D tentatively TRBD1 or TRBD2 (5 bases each). Looked up from germline, CDR1 is MNHEY and CDR2 is SVGAGI. V was shortened by 10 bases and J by 6 bases, with 23 bases between the two germline ends. The CDR3 contains 15 residues. The CDR3 loop is CATQGAPSGWDTQYF. The CDR3 DNA is TGTGCCACCCAAGGGGCTCCCTCGGGGTGGGATACGCAGTATTTT.

This rearrangement joins TRBV4-3 to TRBJ1-5; D ambiguous. Looked up from germline, CDR1 is LGHNA and CDR2 is YSLEER. The length of the CDR3 is 15 residues. Trimming pared 0 bases from V and 7 bases from J, leaving 13 bases between. The CDR3 region is CASSQDPRVGQPQHF. CDR3 in DNA: TGCGCCAGCAGCCAAGATCCCCGGGTTGGACAGCCCCAGCATTTT.

This clonotype was counted only a few times. The V call is TRBV7-2, the J call TRBJ2-7, with D perhaps given as TRBD1 or TRBD2 (5 bases each). The CDR3 is 14 residues long. The germline V and J ends were trimmed by 1 base and 4 bases, with 11 bases remaining between them. Per the germline V gene, CDR1 is SGHTA and CDR2 is FQGNSA. The CDR3 DNA reads as TGTGCCAGCAGCTTAGGGGGCGGGCTTTACGAGCAGTACTTC. This sequence encodes CASSLGGGLYEQYF.

This clonotype showed up many times. At one end, the junction sequence differs from germline, possibly due to a read error. V is TRBV7-6 and J is TRBJ1-3; D is perhaps TRBD1 (5 bases). This CDR3 spans 16 amino acids. Germline V CDR1 and CDR2: SGHVS, FNYEAQ. The CDR3 sequence: CASSLAQAYSGNTIYF. The CDR3 DNA follows: TGTGCCAGCAGCCTAGCACAGGCGTACTCTGGAAACACCATATATTTT.